The 20 T cell receptor beta chains below all came from one sample that was sequenced in a study of control samples from healthy donors and cancer patients (dated by TCRdb to between 2020 and 2021). Library creation used the immunoSEQ multiplex PCR assay. In its TCRdb copy, this immuneACCESS table keeps in-frame sequences only and misses some clones. Where compared with another copy, unresolved V genes explain less than half of these, and the others have no known cause. Recorded for this sample are 55,000 to 90,000 clones; approximately 80% of them occurred a single time. The ten largest clones represent roughly 28% of the sample. Specimen: blood. The receptors here all came from a man aged 50-59 years in good health.

The chain carries TRBV19 and TRBJ1-6; possible D gene TRBD1, 6 bases. CDR3 length equals 15 residues. The V end was cut by 4 bases, the J end by 7 bases, with 14 bases between. From germline, CDR1 is LNHDA and CDR2 SQIVND (reference sequence). CDR3 region: CASSTPQGQNSPLHF. CDR3 in DNA: TGTGCCAGTAGTACCCCTCAGGGGCAAAATTCACCCCTCCACTTT.

Comment on this clone: The junction does not match germline at one end; this may be a read error. The V call is TRBV28, the J call TRBJ1-2; D not certain. Germline-derived CDR1 and CDR2 are MDHEN and SYDVKM. The CDR3 is 15 residues long. The CDR3 sequence: CASSLNVRTNSGYTF. The CDR3 DNA follows: TGTGCCAGCAGTTTAAACGTCAGGACGAACTCTGGCTACACCTTC.

The V call is TRBV6-2 or TRBV6-3, the J call TRBJ1-4, with 7 bases lining up with TRBD1. V trimming: 4 bases; J trimming: 8 bases; junction bases outside the gene matches: 19. CDR1 is MNHEY and CDR2 is SVGEGT in the germline V gene. This CDR3 is built from 18 residues. CDR3 sequence (DNA): TGTGCCAGCAGTTGGGCTACTGAACCGGGACAGCTAGACGAAAAACTGTTTTTT. Its translation is CASSWATEPGQLDEKLFF.

The chain is built from TRBV19 and TRBJ1-2, with D unresolved. V lost 2 bases and J lost 4, with 20 bases in between. This CDR3 comprises 17 residues. The V gene's germline CDR1 is LNHDA and CDR2 SQIVND (reference sequence). The CDR3 DNA is TGTGCCAGTAGTATAAGTGCGGCAGCTGGATTGGGCTATGGCTACACCTTC. It codes for CASSISAAAGLGYGYTF.

This clone was detected a few times. V and J are TRBV12-3 or TRBV12-4 and TRBJ2-2; the D call may be TRBD1 or TRBD2 (5 bases each). The length of the CDR3 is 13 residues. Between the trimmed V and J ends, which lost 1 base and 7 bases, there was a span of 7 bases. CDR3 sequence: CASSLGGNGELFF. The CDR3 DNA reads as TGTGCCAGCAGTTTAGGGGGGAACGGGGAGCTGTTTTTT.

The chain uses TRBV24-1 and TRBJ2-5; tentative D call: TRBD1 (6 bases). The CDR3 spans 16 residues. Germline assignment: CDR1 KGHDR and CDR2 SFDVKD. The V and J ends lost 2 bases and 0 bases respectively, with 12 bases between them. The CDR3 loop is CATSDYGQTYQETQYF. The CDR3 DNA reads as TGTGCCACCAGTGATTACGGACAGACGTACCAAGAGACCCAGTACTTC.

This rearrangement joins TRBV7-9 to TRBJ2-5; 9 positions agree with TRBD2. V lost 3 bases, J lost 1 base, and 12 bases stayed unmatched. The CDR3 runs 18 residues. The germline CDR1 and CDR2 sequences are SEHNR and FQNEAQ (reference sequence). The CDR3 spells CASSFSPLAGRVQETQYF. The CDR3 region has the DNA TGTGCCAGCAGCTTTTCCCCCCTAGCGGGGAGGGTCCAAGAGACCCAGTACTTC.

The chain employs TRBV15 and TRBJ1-3; D is unclear. Germline CDR1 reads LNHNV; CDR2 reads YYDKDF (reference sequence). The CDR3 sequence is 14 residues long. Trimming took 5 bases from V and 0 from J, leaving 8 bases between them. In DNA, the CDR3 is TGTGCCACCAGCTCGGGGAGCTCTGGAAACACCATATATTTT. This sequence encodes CATSSGSSGNTIYF.

DNA for the CDR3: TGTGCCAGCAGCAGAGGACAGGACGGACAGCCCCAGCATTTT. Its translation is CASSRGQDGQPQHF. The V and J genes are TRBV27 and TRBJ1-5, with 7 nucleotides matching TRBD1. V shed 6 bases, J shed 7 bases, and the junction held 9 bases outside the gene matches. This CDR3 is built from 14 residues. Germline V gene lookup returns CDR1 MNHEY and CDR2 SMNVEV (reference sequence).

This rearrangement joins TRBV9 to TRBJ1-4; D is possibly TRBD1 (6 bases). Germline V gene data show CDR1 as SGDLS and CDR2 as YYNGEE. This CDR3 spans 15 amino acids. V gave up 3 bases and J gave up 8 bases, with 17 bases separating them. CDR3 coding DNA: TGTGCCAGCAGCGCCACAGGGTTTTTGGGGGAAAAACTGTTTTTT. It encodes CASSATGFLGEKLFF.

This clone has a handful of counts. This sequence joins TRBV19 and TRBJ2-5; no firm D call. The CDR3 sequence is 12 residues long. V dropped 7 bases and J dropped 6 bases, with 12 bases sitting between them. Germline V gene data show CDR1 as LNHDA and CDR2 as SQIVND (reference sequence). CDR3 region: CASIGQVKTQYF. In DNA form, the CDR3 reads TGTGCCAGTATCGGGCAGGTAAAGACCCAGTACTTC.

The V call is TRBV19, the J call TRBJ1-1; tentatively, D is TRBD1 (5 bases). The CDR3 extends over 15 amino acids. CDR1 is LNHDA, CDR2 SQIVND, per germline (reference sequence). Trimming cost V 10 bases and J 0 bases, with 18 bases left between them. The CDR3 sequence: CATNSKGRVNTEAFF. The CDR3 DNA follows: TGTGCCACCAACTCCAAGGGGCGGGTGAACACTGAAGCTTTCTTT.

The CDR3 DNA follows: TGTGCCAGCAGTGAATCTGGGACAGGGAGGTCTTTCTTT. Protein: CASSESGTGRSFF. This rearrangement joins TRBV6-1 to TRBJ1-1; TRBD1 agrees at 9 bases. Unmatched junction bases numbered 7, after V lost 2 bases and J lost 12 bases. CDR1 is MNHNS and CDR2 is SASEGT in the germline V gene. The CDR3 has 13 amino acids.

The V and J genes are TRBV29-1 and TRBJ2-7; D tentatively reads TRBD1 or TRBD2 (5 bases each). This CDR3 has 14 amino acids. V shed 4 bases and J shed 0 bases, with 13 bases lying between them. Germline V gene lookup returns CDR1 SQVTM and CDR2 ANQGSEA. In DNA, the CDR3 is TGCAGCGTTGCGTGGCAGGGACCCTCCTACGAGCAGTACTTC. This gives the protein CSVAWQGPSYEQYF.

The chain joins TRBV7-2 to TRBJ2-3, with 9 bases identical to TRBD2. Germline-derived CDR1 and CDR2 are SGHTA and FQGNSA. The CDR3 runs to 16 residues. V dropped 3 bases and J dropped 0; count of bases not matched to a gene: 4. The CDR3 region has the DNA TGTGCCAGCAGCTTGGCCGGGACTAGCAGCACAGATACGCAGTATTTT. It encodes CASSLAGTSSTDTQYF. The entire variable domain, with the rest obtained from reference TRBV7-2 and TRBJ2-3, is as follows: GAGVSQSPSNKVTEKGKDVELRCDPISGHTALYWYRQSLGQGLEFLIYFQGNSAPDKSGLPSDRFSAERTGGSVSTLTIQRTQQEDSAVYLCASSLAGTSSTDTQYFGPGTRLTVL.

The chain uses TRBV27 and TRBJ2-4, with TRBD2 matching 14 bases. From germline, CDR1 is MNHEY and CDR2 SMNVEV (reference sequence). The trim removed 3 bases at V and 1 base at J, leaving 11 bases unmatched. CDR3 length equals 20 residues. CDR3 bases: TGTGCCAGCAGTTTCCGTCCGGGACTAGCGGGGGATCGGGCCAAAAACATTCAGTACTTC. This sequence encodes CASSFRPGLAGDRAKNIQYF.

The chain is built from TRBV5-1 and TRBJ2-7; the match to TRBD2 covers 10 bases. Trimming cost V 7 bases and J 3 bases; bases outside gene matches: 4. Germline V gives CDR1 SGHRS, CDR2 YFSETQ. The CDR3 has 13 amino acids. The CDR3 here is CASGWTSGYEQYF. CDR3 in DNA: TGCGCCAGCGGTTGGACTAGCGGCTACGAGCAGTACTTC.

This chain uses TRBV2 with TRBJ2-6, with D perhaps TRBD1 or TRBD2 (5 bases each). The ends were cut back, 4 bases at V and 2 bases at J, with 15 bases in the middle. Germline assignment: CDR1 SNHLY and CDR2 FYNNEI. This CDR3 is 17 amino acids long. DNA for the CDR3: TGTGCCAGCAGTGCCCTAAAGGGACCGGCTGGGGCCAACGTCCTGACTTTC. Protein product: CASSALKGPAGANVLTF.

This clone was recorded only once. The chain links TRBV15 to TRBJ2-7; tentative D call: TRBD2 (6 bases). Deletions cut 0 bases from V and 0 bases from J, with 21 bases between. Germline V gene sequence: CDR1 LNHNV, CDR2 YYDKDF (reference sequence). The CDR3 runs to 19 residues. Written as DNA, the CDR3 is TGTGCCACCAGCAGAGATTCCCCCCGGGCTAGCGCCAGCTCCTACGAGCAGTACTTC. Translated: CATSRDSPRASASSYEQYF.

The chain has TRBV15 and TRBJ1-6, with D possibly TRBD1 on 5 matching bases. The germline gives CDR1 LNHNV, CDR2 YYDKDF (reference sequence). Trimming took off 4 bases at V and 3 bases at J, with 16 bases between the two ends. The CDR3 sequence is 17 residues long. CDR3 in DNA: TGTGCCACCAGCACCTTAGGTGGGGGAAACTATAATTCACCCCTCCACTTT. It yields the protein CATSTLGGGNYNSPLHF.